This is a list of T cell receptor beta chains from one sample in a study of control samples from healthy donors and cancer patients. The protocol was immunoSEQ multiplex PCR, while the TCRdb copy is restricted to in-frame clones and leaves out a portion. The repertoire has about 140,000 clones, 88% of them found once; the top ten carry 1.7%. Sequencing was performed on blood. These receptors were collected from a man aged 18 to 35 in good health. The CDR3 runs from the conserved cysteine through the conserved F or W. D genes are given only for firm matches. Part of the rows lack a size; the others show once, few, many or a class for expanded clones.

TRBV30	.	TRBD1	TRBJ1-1	TGTGCCTGGAGTGTACAGGGGAGGGATGCTTTCTTT	CAWSVQGRDAFF
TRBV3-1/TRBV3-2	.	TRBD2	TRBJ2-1	TGTGCCAGCAGCCCCCACCCTGGGCGGGGGGGCCCCAATGAGCAGTTCTTC	CASSPHPGRGGPNEQFF
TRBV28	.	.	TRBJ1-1	TGTGCCAGCTGGGGGACCACTCATGAAGCTTTCTTT	CASWGTTHEAFF
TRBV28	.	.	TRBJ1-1	TGTGCCAGCAGTCCAGGGTGGAGGTTGAACACTGAAGCTTTCTTT	CASSPGWRLNTEAFF
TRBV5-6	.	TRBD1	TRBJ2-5	TGTGCCAGCAGCCCGGGACAGCAAGAGACCCAGTACTTC	CASSPGQQETQYF
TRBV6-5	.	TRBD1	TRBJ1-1	TGTGCCAGCAGGAGACAGGGAGGAGTTGAAGCTTTCTTT	CASRRQGGVEAFF
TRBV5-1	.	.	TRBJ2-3	TGCGCCAGGGCAGATACGCAGTATTTT	CARADTQYF
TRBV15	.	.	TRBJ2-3	TGTGCCACCAGCAGAGATCCATCAGATACGCAGTATTTT	CATSRDPSDTQYF
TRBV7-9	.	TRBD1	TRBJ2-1	TGTGCCAGCAGCCTGGACAGGAATTCTTACAATGAGCAGTTCTTC	CASSLDRNSYNEQFF
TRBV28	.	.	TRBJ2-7	TGTGCCAGCAGTCGTCAGGACTACGAGCAGTACTTC	CASSRQDYEQYF
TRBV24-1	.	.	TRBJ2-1	TGTGCCACCAGTGACCCCGTCACCACCTACCATGAGCAGTTCTTC	CATSDPVTTYHEQFF
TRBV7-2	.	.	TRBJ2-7	TGTGCCAGCAGCTTAGGGGGGTTCTACGAGCAGTACTTC	CASSLGGFYEQYF
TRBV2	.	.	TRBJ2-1	TGTGCCAGCAGTCCTGTGGGGAATGAGCAGTTCTTC	CASSPVGNEQFF
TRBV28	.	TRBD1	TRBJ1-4	TGTGCCAGCAGAACAACCCTAGGACAGGGGATGCCAACTAATGAAAAACTGTTTTTT	CASRTTLGQGMPTNEKLFF
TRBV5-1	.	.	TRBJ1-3	TGCGCCAGCAGCTCACAGGGATCCGGAAACACCATATATTTT	CASSSQGSGNTIYF
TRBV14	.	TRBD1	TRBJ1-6	TGTGCCAGCAGCCAACCCCAAAATCGGACAGGTTTTAATTCACCCCTCCACTTT	CASSQPQNRTGFNSPLHF
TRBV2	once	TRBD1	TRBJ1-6	TGTGCCAGCAGTGAGTTTGGCCCCGGGACAGCTAATTCACCCCTCCACTTT	CASSEFGPGTANSPLHF
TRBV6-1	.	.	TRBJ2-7	TGTGCCAGCAGTGAGGTAAAGGGTAAAGGGTACGAGCAGTACTTC	CASSEVKGKGYEQYF
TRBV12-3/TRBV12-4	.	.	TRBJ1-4	TGTGCCAGCAGTTTAGTGGAAGGAAAACTGTTTTTT	CASSLVEGKLFF
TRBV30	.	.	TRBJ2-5	TGTGCCTGGAGTCAACAGGAGACCCAGTACTTC	CAWSQQETQYF